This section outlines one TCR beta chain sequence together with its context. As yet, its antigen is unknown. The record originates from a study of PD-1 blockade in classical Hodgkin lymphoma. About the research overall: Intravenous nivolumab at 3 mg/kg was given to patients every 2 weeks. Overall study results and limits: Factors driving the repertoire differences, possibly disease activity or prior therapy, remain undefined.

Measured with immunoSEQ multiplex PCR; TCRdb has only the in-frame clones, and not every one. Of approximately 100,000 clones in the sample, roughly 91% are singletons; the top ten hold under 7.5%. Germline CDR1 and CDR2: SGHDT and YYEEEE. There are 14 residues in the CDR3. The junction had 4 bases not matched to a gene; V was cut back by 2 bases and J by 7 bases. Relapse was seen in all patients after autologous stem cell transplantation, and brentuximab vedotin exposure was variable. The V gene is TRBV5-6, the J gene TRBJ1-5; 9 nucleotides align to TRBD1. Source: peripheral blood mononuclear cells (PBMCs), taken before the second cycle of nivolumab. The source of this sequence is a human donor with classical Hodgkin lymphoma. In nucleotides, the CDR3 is TGTGCCAGCAGCTTTGACAGGGGGGACCAGCCCCAGCATTTT. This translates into CASSFDRGDQPQHF.